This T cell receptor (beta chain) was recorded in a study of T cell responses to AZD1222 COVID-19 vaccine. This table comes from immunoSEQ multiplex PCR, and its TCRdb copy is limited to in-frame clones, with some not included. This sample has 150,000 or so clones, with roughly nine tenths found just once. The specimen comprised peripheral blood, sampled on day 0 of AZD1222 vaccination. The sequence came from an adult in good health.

The CDR3 region is CATSPDGTFSYNSPLHF. Written as DNA, the CDR3 is TGTGCCACCAGCCCTGACGGTACTTTCTCCTATAATTCACCCCTCCACTTT. This chain joins TRBV15 and TRBJ1-6, with no clear D. CDR3 size: 17 residues. Germline lookup yields CDR1 LNHNV and CDR2 YYDKDF (reference sequence). Trimming took off 5 bases at V and 0 bases at J, with 14 bases between the two ends.